The next 22 T cell receptor beta chains were all read from a single sample in a study of cytomegalovirus exposure and HLA in healthy donors. Primers for the PCR totalled 60 Vbeta and 13 Jbeta. Repertoires were generated with immunoSEQ multiplex PCR, while TCRdb's copy carries only in-frame clones and drops some. The repertoire includes about 160,000 clones, roughly 85% of them detected once, and about 0.93% sits in the top ten. The specimen sequenced was PBMCs. All receptors derive from a woman between 25 and 40 years old in good health and CMV-seronegative.

The rearrangement joins TRBV2 to TRBJ2-2; TRBD2 matches at 10 bases. Trimming cost V 7 bases and J 4 bases; bases outside gene matches: 0. CDR3 length: 13 residues. Germline values: CDR1 SNHLY, CDR2 FYNNEI. DNA for the CDR3: TGTGCCAGCAAGCGGGGGGGCACCGGGGAGCTGTTTTTT. Translated, it gives CASKRGGTGELFF. Based on the CDR3 plus reference TRBV2 and TRBJ2-2, the full variable domain is EPEVTQTPSHQVTQMGQEVILRCVPISNHLYFYWYRQILGQKVEFLVSFYNNEISEKSEIFDDQFSVERPDGSNFTLKIRSTKLEDSAMYFCASKRGGTGELFFGEGSRLTVL.

CDR3 sequence reads: CASSATPGGAYNEQFF. DNA for the CDR3: TGTGCCAGCAGTGCCACTCCGGGGGGCGCCTACAATGAGCAGTTCTTC. This chain connects TRBV25-1 to TRBJ2-1, with D tentatively TRBD2 (7 bases). With 4 bases removed from V and 2 bases from J, the gap between germline ends came to 15 bases. The CDR3 length is 16 residues. Germline lookup yields CDR1 MGHDK and CDR2 SYGVNS.

In its sample, this clone was seen a few times. CDR3 sequence reads: CASSYRVWTNEKLFF. In DNA, the CDR3 is TGTGCCAGCAGTTACCGGGTGTGGACTAATGAAAAACTGTTTTTT. The rearrangement uses TRBV6-5 and TRBJ1-4; no reliable D call. The germline gives CDR1 MNHEY, CDR2 SVGAGI. Deletions cut 2 bases from V and 2 bases from J, with 9 bases between. CDR3 size: 15 residues.

The chain recombines TRBV9 with TRBJ1-1, with D possibly TRBD1 on 5 matching bases. Germline CDR1 SGDLS, CDR2 YYNGEE. CDR3 length: 16 residues. The V end lost 0 bases, the J end lost 2 bases, and 14 bases lay between the germline ends. The CDR3 sequence is CASSVAAGGPNTEAFF. The CDR3, as DNA: TGTGCCAGCAGCGTAGCCGCGGGGGGACCCAACACTGAAGCTTTCTTT.

CDR3: CASSMDRADTEAFF. The CDR3, as DNA: TGTGCCAGTAGTATGGACAGGGCAGACACTGAAGCTTTCTTT. This sequence joins TRBV19 and TRBJ1-1; 8 positions match TRBD1. Germline trimming cut 3 bases from V and 3 bases from J; bases unmatched to any gene: 3. CDR3 size: 14 residues. Germline-derived CDR1 and CDR2 are LNHDA and SQIVND (reference sequence).

V and J are TRBV21-1 and TRBJ1-4; the table's D call of TRBD1 was not tested on the DNA. TRBV21-1 is termed a pseudogene. This CDR3 comprises 14 residues. CDR3 sequence reads: CASLRDRANEKLFF. For the CDR3, the DNA is TGTGCCAGCCTCAGGGACAGGGCGAATGAAAAACTGTTTTTT.

The chain combines TRBV5-5 with TRBJ2-5; 12 bases map to TRBD2. The CDR3 covers 16 residues. Per the germline V gene, CDR1 is SGHKS and CDR2 is YYEKEE (reference sequence). With 2 bases clipped from V and 2 bases from J, the junction kept 4 bases outside the gene matches. The chain's CDR3 is CASSFGLAGLQETQYF. Written as DNA, the CDR3 is TGTGCCAGCAGCTTTGGACTAGCGGGGCTACAAGAGACCCAGTACTTC.

The chain employs TRBV7-8 and TRBJ2-6; perhaps TRBD1 as D (5 bases). This CDR3 region has 18 residues. Trimming took off 1 base at V and 0 bases at J, with 13 bases between the two ends. Germline V CDR1 and CDR2: SGHVS, FQNEAQ. The CDR3 DNA is TGTGCCAGCAGCTTAGGGGGCGACACATACTCTGGGGCCAACGTCCTGACTTTC. Translated, it gives CASSLGGDTYSGANVLTF. The variable domain in full, completed from reference TRBV7-8 and TRBJ2-6, reads GAGVSQSPRYKVAKRGQDVALRCDPISGHVSLFWYQQALGQGPEFLTYFQNEAQLDKSGLPSDRFFAERPEGSVSTLKIQRTQQEDSAVYLCASSLGGDTYSGANVLTFGAGSRLTVL.

V gene TRBV10-1 combines with J gene TRBJ2-1; D call uncertain. The V end lost 3 bases, the J end lost 0 bases, and 12 bases lay between the germline ends. This CDR3 region has 16 residues. The germline V gene has CDR1 WNHNN and CDR2 SYGVQD (reference sequence). The CDR3 DNA reads TGCGCCAGCAGTGACCGGAGTCAGAGCTCCTACAATGAGCAGTTCTTC. Protein sequence: CASSDRSQSSYNEQFF.

The chain recombines TRBV6-1 with TRBJ1-5; 7 bases are a match to TRBD1. V lost 5 bases, J lost 5 bases, and 9 bases stayed unmatched. This CDR3 spans 15 amino acids. Germline CDR1 MNHNS, CDR2 SASEGT. The CDR3 loop reads CASSPRGGAYQPQHF. DNA of the CDR3: TGTGCCAGCAGTCCGCGAGGGGGCGCCTATCAGCCCCAGCATTTT.

This clone is a singleton in its sample. The chain combines TRBV27 with TRBJ2-7, with 10 bases that match TRBD1. The ends lost 0 bases at V and 4 bases at J; junction bases unmatched: 15. Germline V gene lookup returns CDR1 MNHEY and CDR2 SMNVEV (reference sequence). The CDR3 extends over 19 amino acids. The CDR3 loop is CASSLSPRGVGQGIYEQYF. The CDR3 bases are TGTGCCAGCAGTTTATCGCCTCGGGGGGTGGGACAGGGGATTTACGAGCAGTACTTC.

The genes are TRBV5-1 and TRBJ2-7; 8 bases are shared with TRBD2. V gave up 4 bases and J gave up 2 bases; unmatched junction bases: 8. Per the germline V gene, CDR1 is SGHRS and CDR2 is YFSETQ. The CDR3 covers 15 residues. The CDR3 loop is CASSTGGTRTYEQYF. DNA of the CDR3: TGCGCCAGCAGCACCGGAGGGACTAGAACCTACGAGCAGTACTTC.

The genes are TRBV28 and TRBJ1-4; the match to TRBD1 covers 7 bases. The germline V gene has CDR1 MDHEN and CDR2 SYDVKM. The CDR3 extends over 16 amino acids. With 5 bases clipped from V and 3 bases from J, the junction kept 9 bases outside the gene matches. This chain's CDR3 is CASSLVWTGANEKLFF. The CDR3 nucleotides are TGTGCCAGCAGTCTCGTCTGGACAGGCGCTAATGAAAAACTGTTTTTT. Based on the CDR3 plus reference TRBV28 and TRBJ1-4, the full variable domain is DVKVTQSSRYLVKRTGEKVFLECVQDMDHENMFWYRQDPGLGLRLIYFSYDVKMKEKGDIPEGYSVSREKKERFSLILESASTNQTSMYLCASSLVWTGANEKLFFGSGTQLSVL.

This chain connects TRBV27 to TRBJ2-7; D perhaps matches TRBD1 (5 bases). The CDR3 has 14 residues. Germline V lookup: CDR1 MNHEY, CDR2 SMNVEV (reference sequence). V was cut by 3 bases and J by 6 bases, with 15 bases left in between. CDR3 amino acids: CASSFSASRGEQYF. The CDR3, as DNA: TGTGCCAGCAGTTTCTCGGCTAGTAGGGGCGAGCAGTACTTC.

The rearrangement uses TRBV7-9 and TRBJ1-1; D perhaps matches TRBD1 (5 bases). Germline lookup yields CDR1 SEHNR and CDR2 FQNEAQ (reference sequence). V was trimmed by 3 bases and J by 5 bases, leaving 13 bases between them. The CDR3 spans 14 residues. CDR3 coding DNA: TGTGCCAGCAGCTTGAACGGGGGGATAACTGAAGCTTTCTTT. Translated: CASSLNGGITEAFF.

CDR3 amino acids: CASSIGRAYEQYF. The CDR3 coding sequence is TGTGCCAGTAGTATAGGGAGGGCCTACGAGCAGTACTTC. The chain carries TRBV19 and TRBJ2-7; D perhaps matches TRBD2 (6 bases). V lost 1 base to trimming and J lost 2 bases, with 6 bases between them. The germline gives CDR1 LNHDA, CDR2 SQIVND (reference sequence). This CDR3 spans 13 amino acids.

V usage is TRBV2 and J usage is TRBJ2-5; 7 bases agree with TRBD2. The germline gives CDR1 SNHLY, CDR2 FYNNEI. J gave up 5 bases and V 11 bases, and 5 bases lay outside the gene matches. This CDR3 spans 11 amino acids. The CDR3 nucleotides are TGTGCCTTACGGGGGGAGGAGACCCAGTACTTC. Its protein is CALRGEETQYF.

The chain links TRBV5-1 to TRBJ2-1, with 11 nucleotides matching TRBD2. Germline lookup yields CDR1 SGHRS and CDR2 YFSETQ. The CDR3 is 15 residues long. The V and J ends lost 4 bases and 5 bases, in that order; junction bases with no gene match: 5. The CDR3 DNA follows: TGCGCCAGCAGCCCATTAGCGGGAGGGGACAATGAGCAGTTCTTC. As protein: CASSPLAGGDNEQFF.

The chain couples TRBV7-2 to TRBJ2-2; no clear D. Germline V gives CDR1 SGHTA, CDR2 FQGNSA. The CDR3 loop spans 13 amino acids. Trimming cost V 2 bases and J 2 bases, with 3 bases left between them. In DNA form, the CDR3 reads TGTGCCAGCAGCTTAACTAACACCGGGGAGCTGTTTTTT. Protein product: CASSLTNTGELFF.

The chain carries TRBV6-6 and TRBJ1-2; TRBD1 matches 7 bases. Germline values: CDR1 MNHNY, CDR2 SVGAGI (reference sequence). This CDR3 comprises 12 residues. V lost 6 bases to trimming and J lost 8 bases; unmatched junction nucleotides: 6. The CDR3 sequence is CASSRQGLGYTF. The CDR3 nucleotides read TGTGCCAGCAGCCGACAGGGTCTCGGCTACACCTTC.

This chain links TRBV9 with TRBJ2-6, with D maybe TRBD2 (5 bases). Germline lookup yields CDR1 SGDLS and CDR2 YYNGEE. V lost 4 bases and J 0 bases, leaving 11 bases between the germline ends. This CDR3 is built from 16 residues. CDR3 nucleotide sequence: TGTGCCAGCAGCACCAGGAGGTTCTCTGGGGCCAACGTCCTGACTTTC. This encodes CASSTRRFSGANVLTF.

The gene calls are TRBV10-3 and TRBJ2-3, with a weak D call TRBD1 (5 bases). CDR3 length: 14 residues. CDR1 is ENHRY, CDR2 SYGVKD, per germline. V shed 3 bases and J shed 4 bases, with 11 bases lying between them. The CDR3 coding sequence is TGTGCCATCAGTGAATTTCAGGGTGCAGATACGCAGTATTTT. Its translation is CAISEFQGADTQYF.